This T cell receptor (beta chain) was observed in a study of beta chain features in type 1 diabetes. Expressed TCRB transcripts got sequenced, as all isolated RNA was reverse transcribed. Each sample of naive, central memory or regulatory T cells had, on average, around 3.3 million reads. Libraries were prepared by immunoSEQ multiplex PCR; TCRdb keeps only in-frame clonotypes and omits some of them. In the table there are under 500,000 clones, 30% of which are singletons. The CDR3 runs to 15 residues. Germline CDR1 is GTSNPN and CDR2 is SVGIG (reference sequence). V lost 0 bases and J lost 4; bases outside the gene matches: 7.

This sequence originates from a man aged 18 to 29 in good health. The chain carries TRBV30 and TRBJ2-5; 8 positions agree with TRBD2. The sample was naive CD4+ T cells from blood. CDR3 DNA: TGTGCCTGGAGTGTGGTTAGCGGGACGGGAGAGACCCAGTACTTC. Translating gives CAWSVVSGTGETQYF.